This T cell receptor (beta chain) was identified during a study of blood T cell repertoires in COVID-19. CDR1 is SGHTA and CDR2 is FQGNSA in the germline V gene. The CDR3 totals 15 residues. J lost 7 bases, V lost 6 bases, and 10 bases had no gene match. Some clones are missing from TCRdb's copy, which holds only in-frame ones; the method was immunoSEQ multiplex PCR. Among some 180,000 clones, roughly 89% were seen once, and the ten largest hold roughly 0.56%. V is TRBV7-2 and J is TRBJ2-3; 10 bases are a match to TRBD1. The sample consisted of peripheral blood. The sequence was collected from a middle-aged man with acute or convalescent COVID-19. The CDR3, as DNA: TGTGCCAGCAGACTAGGACAGGGGGGTCGACATACGCAGTATTTT. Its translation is CASRLGQGGRHTQYF. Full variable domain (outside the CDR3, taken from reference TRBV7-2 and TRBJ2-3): GAGVSQSPSNKVTEKGKDVELRCDPISGHTALYWYRQSLGQGLEFLIYFQGNSAPDKSGLPSDRFSAERTGGSVSTLTIQRTQQEDSAVYLCASRLGQGGRHTQYFGPGTRLTVL.